These 17 T cell receptor beta chains share one sample of origin, sequenced in a study of blood T cell repertoires in COVID-19. Sequencing used immunoSEQ multiplex PCR; TCRdb keeps in-frame clones, though not all of them. The sample includes under 450,000 clones, 75% to 90% of them seen just once. The sample comprised peripheral blood. All receptors derive from a woman aged 55-75 years with COVID-19, enrolled during active disease.

The CDR3: CASSWGIAGGGYTF. As DNA, the CDR3 is TGCGCCAGCAGCTGGGGAATTGCAGGGGGTGGCTACACCTTC. This chain connects TRBV5-1 to TRBJ1-2; TRBD1 matches at 7 bases. This CDR3 spans 14 amino acids. Germline V gives CDR1 SGHRS, CDR2 YFSETQ. J gave up 7 bases and V 3 bases, and 9 bases lay outside the gene matches.

The genes are TRBV6-2 or TRBV6-3 and TRBJ1-1; 10 bases are a match to TRBD1. CDR3 length: 18 residues. Trimming cost V 6 bases and J 3 bases; bases outside gene matches: 16. Germline lookup yields CDR1 MNHEY and CDR2 SVGEGT. Here the CDR3 reads CASSLVLGAGTGDTEAFF. CDR3 sequence (DNA): TGTGCCAGCAGCCTTGTTTTAGGGGCCGGGACAGGGGACACTGAAGCTTTCTTT.

The CDR3 DNA reads as TGCGCCAGCAGCCTCCACGGACTAGCGGGGGGTAACGGGGAGCAGTACTTC. Translated, it gives CASSLHGLAGGNGEQYF. V and J are TRBV5-1 and TRBJ2-7, with 14 nucleotides matching TRBD2. Germline V CDR1 and CDR2: SGHRS, YFSETQ. This CDR3 has 17 amino acids. V lost 4 bases to trimming and J lost 7 bases; unmatched junction nucleotides: 13.

The J gene is TRBJ2-7, the V gene TRBV7-2; 9 nucleotides align to TRBD1. This CDR3 has 15 residues. Germline-derived CDR1 and CDR2 are SGHTA and FQGNSA. The ends lost 5 bases at V and 3 bases at J; junction bases unmatched: 8. The CDR3 sequence: CASSPWTGANYEQYF. DNA of the CDR3: TGTGCCAGCAGCCCCTGGACAGGGGCGAACTACGAGCAGTACTTC.

The chain couples TRBV6-5 to TRBJ2-7; a weak D match, TRBD1 (6 bases). Looked up from germline, CDR1 is MNHEY and CDR2 is SVGAGI. V lost 2 bases, J lost 0 bases, and 11 bases lay in between. The CDR3 runs to 15 residues. For the CDR3, the DNA is TGTGCCAGCAGTTACCTACCGGACAGCTCCTACGAGCAGTACTTC. This sequence encodes CASSYLPDSSYEQYF.

This chain links TRBV7-3 with TRBJ1-1, with D perhaps TRBD1 (6 bases). This CDR3 is built from 15 residues. Trimming took off 4 bases at V and 7 bases at J, with 19 bases between the two ends. CDR1 and CDR2 (germline): SGHTA, FQGTGA. As DNA, the CDR3 is TGTGCCAGCAGCTATTCCTCAACCGGGACAAGTGAAGCTTTCTTT. It is translated as CASSYSSTGTSEAFF.

Points on this clone: One junction end does not reproduce the germline sequence, and a read error may be involved. The rearrangement links TRBV7-3 to TRBJ1-1; 7 bases align to TRBD1. The CDR3 totals 11 residues. Germline CDR1 reads SGHTA; CDR2 reads FQGTGA. CDR3 DNA sequence: TGTGCCAGCAGCTTAGGGACAGCGTTGTGGTTT. Translated, it gives CASSLGTALWF.

This clone was detected a few times. The CDR3 sequence is CASSLETGYGYTF. The CDR3 nucleotides read TGTGCCAGCAGCTTAGAGACAGGGTATGGCTACACCTTC. The chain carries TRBV11-3 and TRBJ1-2; 7 bases fit TRBD1. The length of the CDR3 is 13 residues. Germline values: CDR1 SGHNT, CDR2 YENEEA. V shed 0 bases and J 5 bases; nucleotides not matched to a gene: 0.

This chain connects TRBV19 to TRBJ1-5, with TRBD1 identical over 7 bases. Trimming at V came to 10 bases and at J to 5 bases, leaving 23 bases not matched to a gene. From germline, CDR1 is LNHDA and CDR2 SQIVND (reference sequence). CDR3 size: 18 residues. CDR3 region: CATQPPGQVGTLYQPQHF. CDR3 DNA sequence: TGTGCCACCCAACCCCCCGGACAGGTAGGGACTCTATATCAGCCCCAGCATTTT.

This clone was detected only a few times. Other DNA variants within this sample encode the same CDR3. The rearrangement links TRBV3-1 (or the pseudogene TRBV3-2) to TRBJ1-2; tentative D call: TRBD1 (5 bases). Germline V gene sequence: CDR1 LGHDT, CDR2 YNNKEL (reference sequence). The length of the CDR3 is 12 residues. V dropped 3 bases and J dropped 4 bases, with 6 bases sitting between them. CDR3 DNA: TGTGCCAGCAGCCAGACAGCCTATGGCTACACCTTC. Translation gives CASSQTAYGYTF.

In this sample, this clone turned up once. The chain uses TRBV3-1 (or the pseudogene TRBV3-2) and TRBJ1-4; the D gene is possibly TRBD1 (5 bases). Germline CDR1 reads LGHDT; CDR2 reads YNNKEL (reference sequence). V shed 0 bases and J shed 3 bases, with 11 bases lying between them. The CDR3 spans 16 residues. The CDR3 nucleotides are TGTGCCAGCAGCCAAGATTATGGAGGGGCTAATGAAAAACTGTTTTTT. This encodes CASSQDYGGANEKLFF.

The chain couples TRBV10-3 to TRBJ2-7; 10 bases fit TRBD1. The ends lost 6 bases at V and 3 bases at J; junction bases unmatched: 5. Germline loops: CDR1 ENHRY, CDR2 SYGVKD. This CDR3 spans 14 amino acids. CDR3 sequence reads: CAIRAGTGDYEQYF. CDR3 DNA sequence: TGTGCCATCAGGGCTGGGACAGGGGACTACGAGCAGTACTTC.

This clone was seen only a few times. The chain joins TRBV11-3 to TRBJ2-7, with D possibly matching TRBD1 (7 bases). V shed 8 bases and J shed 8 bases, with 22 bases lying between them. CDR3 length equals 14 residues. CDR1 is SGHNT, CDR2 YENEEA, per germline. CDR3 in amino acids: CASAPGQTGGKQYF. DNA of the CDR3: TGTGCCAGCGCACCGGGACAGACTGGCGGGAAGCAGTACTTC. Complete variable domain (other parts from reference TRBV11-3 and TRBJ2-7): EAGVVQSPRYKIIEKKQPVAFWCNPISGHNTLYWYLQNLGQGPELLIRYENEEAVDDSQLPKDRFSAERLKGVDSTLKIQPAELGDSAVYLCASAPGQTGGKQYFGPGTRLTVT.

The chain recombines TRBV10-1 with TRBJ2-3, with 8 bases identical to TRBD2. Per germline, CDR1 WNHNN and CDR2 SYGVQD (reference sequence). With 6 bases clipped from V and 3 bases from J, the junction kept 5 bases outside the gene matches. There are 14 residues in the CDR3. Written as DNA, the CDR3 is TGCGCCAGCAGAGCGGGGGTAGGAACAGATACGCAGTATTTT. Protein product: CASRAGVGTDTQYF.

The chain links TRBV3-1 (or the pseudogene TRBV3-2) to TRBJ2-2; 11 nucleotides match TRBD2. The CDR3 covers 15 residues. The V gene end was trimmed by 1 base and the J gene end by 5 bases; junction bases not matched to a gene: 0. Germline CDR1 reads LGHDT; CDR2 reads YNNKEL (reference sequence). The CDR3 region has the DNA TGTGCCAGCAGCCAAGGACTAGCGGGGACCGGGGAGCTGTTTTTT. It yields the protein CASSQGLAGTGELFF.

This clone was detected only a few times. The J gene is TRBJ1-2, the V gene TRBV12-5; D might be TRBD1 (6 bases). Germline CDR1 is LGHNT and CDR2 is FRNRAP. Trimming stripped 3 bases from V and 4 bases from J, with 9 bases between. This CDR3 is built from 13 residues. The CDR3 protein is CASGFQGPYGYTF. As DNA, the CDR3 is TGTGCTAGTGGTTTCCAGGGGCCCTATGGCTACACCTTC.

This chain uses TRBV9 with TRBJ2-3, with 10 nucleotides matching TRBD2. V was clipped by 4 bases and J by 5 bases; unmatched bases: 10. Germline V gene lookup returns CDR1 SGDLS and CDR2 YYNGEE. This CDR3 is built from 16 residues. CDR3: CASSSVAGGRGDTQYF. Here the CDR3 DNA reads TGTGCCAGCAGCTCCGTAGCGGGGGGCCGGGGAGATACGCAGTATTTT.